The 10 T cell receptor beta chains presented below share a single source sample, sequenced in a study of CD8+CD57+ T cells in acquired aplastic anemia (dated by TCRdb to 2016 to 2019). Expansion of CD8+CD57+ cells had been shown by flow cytometry in the patients chosen for sequencing. Instrument on record: Illumina HiSeq 2000. Genomic DNA served as template for TCR beta VDJ combination and CDR3 sequence profiling. TCRdb handled the public reads itself, with Q25 trimming in fastp and clone calling in MiXCR, and kept productive beta chains. For every CDR3 protein sequence, its rows merge into one entry that carries the most common genes and DNA. In this sample the table shows approximately 190,000 distinct CDR3 sequences, approximately 48% of which occur a single time. Approximately 9.7% of the sample is held by the ten biggest clonotypes. The sequenced sample was sorted CD4+, CD8+, or CD8+CD57+ T cells (not recorded which) from PBMCs. The origin of the receptors is a human donor with aplastic anemia.

This clonotype was detected a few times. The chain uses TRBV19 and TRBJ1-2; 10 nucleotides align to TRBD1. CDR1 is LNHDA and CDR2 is SQIVND in the germline V gene (reference sequence). J lost 4 bases, V lost 6 bases, and 8 bases had no gene match. The CDR3 loop spans 15 amino acids. The CDR3 nucleotides read TGTGCCAGTAGGACCCGGGACAGGGGATCCTATGGCTACACCTTC. Translating it yields CASRTRDRGSYGYTF.

This clonotype came up many times. The chain employs TRBV6-1 and TRBJ2-7; maybe TRBD1 (6 bases). V was cut by 5 bases and J by 4 bases, with 15 bases left in between. This CDR3 has 14 amino acids. The germline V gene encodes CDR1 MNHNS and CDR2 SASEGT. CDR3 sequence reads: CASSRPGHGYEQYF. The CDR3 bases are TGTGCCAGCAGTCGTCCGGGACACGGTTACGAGCAGTACTTC.

This clonotype showed up many times. V gene TRBV2 combines with J gene TRBJ2-5; D remains unclear. The CDR3 extends over 14 amino acids. Trimming removed 6 bases from V and 5 bases from J, with 16 bases in between. The V gene's germline CDR1 is SNHLY and CDR2 FYNNEI. DNA of the CDR3: TGTGCCAGCAGCTTAGGCCATTCCAAGGAGACCCAGTACTTC. Translating gives CASSLGHSKETQYF. Full variable domain (missing parts from reference TRBV2 and TRBJ2-5): EPEVTQTPSHQVTQMGQEVILRCVPISNHLYFYWYRQILGQKVEFLVSFYNNEISEKSEIFDDQFSVERPDGSNFTLKIRSTKLEDSAMYFCASSLGHSKETQYFGPGTRLLVL.

This clonotype appeared many times. The CDR3 here is CASSILPGANSYEQYF. Written as DNA, the CDR3 is TGTGCCAGTAGTATCCTCCCAGGGGCGAACTCCTACGAGCAGTACTTC. The V call is TRBV19, the J call TRBJ2-7; the D gene is possibly TRBD1 (6 bases). The CDR3 spans 16 residues. CDR1 LNHDA and CDR2 SQIVND come from the germline V gene (reference sequence). V lost 3 bases and J 0 bases, leaving 15 bases between the germline ends.

The sample holds many counts of this clonotype. This rearrangement joins TRBV11-2 to TRBJ1-1; TRBD1 might be the D (5 bases). The CDR3 is 15 amino acids. Looked up from germline, CDR1 is SGHAT and CDR2 is FQNNGV. Trimming removed 4 bases from V and 1 base from J, with 13 bases in between. CDR3 nucleotides: TGTGCCAGCAGCTATACCGGGACGGCGAACACTGAAGCTTTCTTT. Protein product: CASSYTGTANTEAFF.

On this clonotype itself: One end of the junction varies from germline; a read error may be responsible. The J gene is TRBJ2-7, the V gene TRBV12-3 or TRBV12-4; no clear D gene. The CDR3 extends over 11 amino acids. The CDR3 reads CASRRAYEQYF. In DNA form, the CDR3 reads TGCGCCAGCAGGAGAGCCTACGAGCAGTACTTC.

At least ten counts were recorded for this clonotype. J is TRBJ1-5 and V is TRBV12-5; weak D call: TRBD1 (6 bases). Between the trimmed V and J ends, which lost 4 bases and 9 bases, there was a span of 13 bases. Germline CDR1 is LGHNT and CDR2 is FRNRAP. This CDR3 is built from 13 residues. The CDR3 DNA sequence: TGTGCTAGTGGTTGGGACACCTCTTGGCCCCAGCATTTT. Protein: CASGWDTSWPQHF.

Notes on this clonotype: No conserved phenylalanine or tryptophan ends this CDR3, so it is likely a read error. V and J are TRBV6-6 and TRBJ1-1; no clear D gene. The CDR3 sequence is 11 residues long. The V gene lost 6 bases and the J gene lost 5 bases, with 7 bases spanning the gap. Germline V gene data show CDR1 as MNHNY and CDR2 as SVGAGI (reference sequence). The CDR3 coding sequence is TGTGCCAGCAGCCGGGGAACTGAAGCTTTCCTT. Translation gives CASSRGTEAFL.

This clonotype was detected once. Since the CDR3 does not end with the conserved phenylalanine or tryptophan, this likely comes from a read error. V gene TRBV7-8 combines with J gene TRBJ2-3; 8 bases map to TRBD1. With V trimmed by 6 bases and J by 0 bases, 8 bases remained unmatched. The CDR3 is 16 residues long. Germline lookup yields CDR1 SGHVS and CDR2 FQNEAQ. The chain's CDR3 is CASSPGRTGSTDTQYL. CDR3 in DNA: TGTGCCAGCAGTCCCGGTCGGACAGGGAGCACAGATACGCAGTATCTT.

The table lists this clonotype with a few counts. The genes are TRBV24-1 and TRBJ1-2, with a weak D call TRBD1 (6 bases). With 11 bases removed from V and 0 bases from J, the gap between germline ends came to 18 bases. There are 15 residues in the CDR3. CDR1 is KGHDR, CDR2 SFDVKD, per germline. CDR3 in amino acids: CASSDPRGANYGYTF. The CDR3 DNA follows: TGTGCCAGCTCGGACCCGAGGGGGGCTAACTATGGCTACACCTTC.